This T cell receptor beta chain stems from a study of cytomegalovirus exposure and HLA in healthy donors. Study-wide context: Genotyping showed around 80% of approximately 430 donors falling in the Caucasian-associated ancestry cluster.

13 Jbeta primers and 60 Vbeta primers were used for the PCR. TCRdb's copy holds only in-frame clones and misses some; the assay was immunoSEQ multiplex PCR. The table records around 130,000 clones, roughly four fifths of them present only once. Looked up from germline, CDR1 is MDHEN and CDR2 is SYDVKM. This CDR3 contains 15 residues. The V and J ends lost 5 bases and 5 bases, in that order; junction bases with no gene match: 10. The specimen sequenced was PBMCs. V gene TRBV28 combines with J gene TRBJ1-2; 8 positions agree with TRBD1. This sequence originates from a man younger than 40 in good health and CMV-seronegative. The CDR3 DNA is TGTGCCAGCAGTCACCCCGGGACAGGAGAGTATGGCTACACCTTC. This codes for CASSHPGTGEYGYTF.